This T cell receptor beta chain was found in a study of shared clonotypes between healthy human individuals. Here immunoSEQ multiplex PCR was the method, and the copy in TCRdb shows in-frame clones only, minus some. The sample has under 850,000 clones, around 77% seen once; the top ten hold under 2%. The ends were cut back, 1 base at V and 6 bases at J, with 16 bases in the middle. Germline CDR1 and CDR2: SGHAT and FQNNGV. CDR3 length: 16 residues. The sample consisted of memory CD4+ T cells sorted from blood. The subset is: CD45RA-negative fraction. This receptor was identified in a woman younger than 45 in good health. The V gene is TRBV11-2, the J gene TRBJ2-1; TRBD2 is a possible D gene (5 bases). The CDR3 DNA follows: TGTGCCAGCAGCTTAGCGCTCCTAGCTTGGGGCAATGAGCAGTTCTTC. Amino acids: CASSLALLAWGNEQFF.